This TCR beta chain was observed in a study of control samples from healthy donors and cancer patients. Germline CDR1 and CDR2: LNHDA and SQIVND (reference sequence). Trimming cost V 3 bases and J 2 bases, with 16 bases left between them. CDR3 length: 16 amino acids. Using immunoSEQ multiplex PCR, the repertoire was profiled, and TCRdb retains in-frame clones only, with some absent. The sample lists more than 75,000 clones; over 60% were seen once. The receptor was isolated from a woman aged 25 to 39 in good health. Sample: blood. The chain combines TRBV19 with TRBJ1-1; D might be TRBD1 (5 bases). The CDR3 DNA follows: TGTGCCAGTAGTATGATTGGCAGGGCTCCAAACACTGAAGCTTTCTTT. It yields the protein CASSMIGRAPNTEAFF.